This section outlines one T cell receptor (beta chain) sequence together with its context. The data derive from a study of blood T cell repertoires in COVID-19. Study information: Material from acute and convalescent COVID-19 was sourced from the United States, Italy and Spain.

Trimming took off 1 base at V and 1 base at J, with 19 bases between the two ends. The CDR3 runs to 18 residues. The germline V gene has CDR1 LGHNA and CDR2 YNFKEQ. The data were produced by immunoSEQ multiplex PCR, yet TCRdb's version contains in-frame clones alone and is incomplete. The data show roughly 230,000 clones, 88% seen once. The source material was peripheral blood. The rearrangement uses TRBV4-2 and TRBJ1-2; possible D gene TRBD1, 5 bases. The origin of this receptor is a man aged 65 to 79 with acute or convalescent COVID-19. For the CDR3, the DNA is TGTGCCAGCAGCCAAGGCGTAATACCGGACACTTATAACTATGGCTACACCTTC. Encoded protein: CASSQGVIPDTYNYGYTF.